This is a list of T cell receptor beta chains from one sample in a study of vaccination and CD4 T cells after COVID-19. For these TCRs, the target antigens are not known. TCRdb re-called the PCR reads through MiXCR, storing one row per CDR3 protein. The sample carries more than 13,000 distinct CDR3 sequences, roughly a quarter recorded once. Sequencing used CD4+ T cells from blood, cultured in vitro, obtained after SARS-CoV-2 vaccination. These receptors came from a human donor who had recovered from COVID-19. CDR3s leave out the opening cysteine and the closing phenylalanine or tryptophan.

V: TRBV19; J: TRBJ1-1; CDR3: ASSIGGRNTEAF
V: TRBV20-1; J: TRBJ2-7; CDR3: SARDWGRSYEQY
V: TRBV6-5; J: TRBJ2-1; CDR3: ASSYAGLAHNEQF
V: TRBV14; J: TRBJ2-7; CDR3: ASSHATTSGGQY
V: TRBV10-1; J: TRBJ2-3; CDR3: ASSETGRDTQY
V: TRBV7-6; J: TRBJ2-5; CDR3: ASSLSGARGETQY
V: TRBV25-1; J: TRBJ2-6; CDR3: ASSVRGSGANVLT
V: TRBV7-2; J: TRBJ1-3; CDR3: ASSLAGSSSGNTIY
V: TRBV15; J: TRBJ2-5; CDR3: ATSREEPISGRWYQETQY
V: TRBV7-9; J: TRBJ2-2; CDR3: ASTLEAASGRRAGELF
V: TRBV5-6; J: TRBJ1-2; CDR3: ASSLMGPYGYT
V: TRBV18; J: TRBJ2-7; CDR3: ASSPPSRDREY
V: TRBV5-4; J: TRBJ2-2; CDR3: ASSLVAGVNGELF
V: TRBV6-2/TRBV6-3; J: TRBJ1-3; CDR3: ASTARHRGNSGNTIY
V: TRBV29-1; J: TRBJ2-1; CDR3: STVIRLSYNEQF
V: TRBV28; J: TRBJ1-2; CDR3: ASSFWTGGLVGYT
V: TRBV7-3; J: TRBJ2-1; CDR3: ASSLTLAGANEQF
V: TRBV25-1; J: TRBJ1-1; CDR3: ASRGQGSPEAF